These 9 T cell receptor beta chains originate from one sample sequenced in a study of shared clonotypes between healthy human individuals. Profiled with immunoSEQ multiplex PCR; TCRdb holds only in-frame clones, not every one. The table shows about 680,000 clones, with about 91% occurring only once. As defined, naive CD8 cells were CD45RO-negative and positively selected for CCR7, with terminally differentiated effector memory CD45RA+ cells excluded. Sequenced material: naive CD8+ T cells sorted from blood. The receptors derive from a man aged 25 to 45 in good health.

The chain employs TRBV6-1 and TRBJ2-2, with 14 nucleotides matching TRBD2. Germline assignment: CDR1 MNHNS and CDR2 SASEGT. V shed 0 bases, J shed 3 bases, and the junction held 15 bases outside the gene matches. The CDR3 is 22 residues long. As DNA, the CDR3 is TGTGCCAGCAGTGAAGCGCTTATTGGGACTAGCGGGAGCTTGGTAGACACCGGGGAGCTGTTTTTT. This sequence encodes CASSEALIGTSGSLVDTGELFF.

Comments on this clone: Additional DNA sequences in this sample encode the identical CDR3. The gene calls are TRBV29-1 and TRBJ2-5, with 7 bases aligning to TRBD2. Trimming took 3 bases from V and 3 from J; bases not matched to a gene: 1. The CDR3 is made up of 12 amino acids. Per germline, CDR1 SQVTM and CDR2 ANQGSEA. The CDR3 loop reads CSVDGGEETQYF. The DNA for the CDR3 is TGCAGCGTTGATGGGGGGGAAGAGACCCAGTACTTC.

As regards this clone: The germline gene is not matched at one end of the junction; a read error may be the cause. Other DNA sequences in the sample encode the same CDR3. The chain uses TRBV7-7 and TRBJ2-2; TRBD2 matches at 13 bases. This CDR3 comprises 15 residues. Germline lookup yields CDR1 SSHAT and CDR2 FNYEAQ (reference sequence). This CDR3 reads CASSPGTSGTGELFF. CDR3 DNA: TGTGCTAGCAGCCCCGGGACTAGCGGGACAGGGGAGCTGTTTTTT.

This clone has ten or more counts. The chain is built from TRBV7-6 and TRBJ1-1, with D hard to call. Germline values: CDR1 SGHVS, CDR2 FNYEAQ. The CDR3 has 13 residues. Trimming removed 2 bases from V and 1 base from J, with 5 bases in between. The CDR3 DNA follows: TGTGCCAGCAGCTTATCGGCGAACACTGAAGCTTTCTTT. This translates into CASSLSANTEAFF.

The CDR3 nucleotides read TGTGCCAGCAGCCCATCAGGACTAGCGGGATCTCAACGATCCGGCTACGAGCAGTACTTC. Its protein product is CASSPSGLAGSQRSGYEQYF. The rearrangement uses TRBV13 and TRBJ2-7; 12 bases align to TRBD2. CDR3 length equals 20 residues. V gave up 5 bases and J gave up 3 bases; unmatched junction bases: 20. Germline values: CDR1 PRHDT, CDR2 FYEKMQ (reference sequence).

The CDR3 reads CASSPRTGWQFF. The DNA of the CDR3 is TGTGCCAGCAGCCCCCGGACTGGGTGGCAGTTCTTC. The rearrangement joins TRBV4-2 to TRBJ2-1, with D perhaps matching TRBD2 (5 bases). Germline CDR1 and CDR2: LGHNA and YNFKEQ. The V end lost 4 bases, the J end lost 12 bases, and 13 bases lay between the germline ends. The CDR3 loop spans 12 amino acids.

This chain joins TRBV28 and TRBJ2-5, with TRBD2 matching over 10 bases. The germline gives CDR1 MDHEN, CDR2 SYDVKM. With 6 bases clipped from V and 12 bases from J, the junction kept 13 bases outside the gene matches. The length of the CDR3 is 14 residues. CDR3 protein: CASRRLAGDLREYF. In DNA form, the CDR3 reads TGTGCCAGCAGGAGGCTAGCGGGGGACCTAAGGGAGTACTTC.

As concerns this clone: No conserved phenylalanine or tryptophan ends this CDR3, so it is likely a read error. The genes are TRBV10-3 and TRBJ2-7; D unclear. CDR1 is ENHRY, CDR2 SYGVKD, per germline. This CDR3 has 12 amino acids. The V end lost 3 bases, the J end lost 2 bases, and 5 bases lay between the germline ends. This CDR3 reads CAISDSTYEQYL. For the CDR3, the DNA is TGTGCCATCAGTGACAGCACCTACGAGCAGTACTTA.

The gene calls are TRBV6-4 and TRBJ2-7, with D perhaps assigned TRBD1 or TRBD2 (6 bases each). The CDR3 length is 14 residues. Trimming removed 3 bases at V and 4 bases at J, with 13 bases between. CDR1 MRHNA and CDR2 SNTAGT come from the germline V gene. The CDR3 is CASSEQGGGYEQYF. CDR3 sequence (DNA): TGTGCCAGCAGTGAGCAAGGAGGGGGATACGAGCAGTACTTC.